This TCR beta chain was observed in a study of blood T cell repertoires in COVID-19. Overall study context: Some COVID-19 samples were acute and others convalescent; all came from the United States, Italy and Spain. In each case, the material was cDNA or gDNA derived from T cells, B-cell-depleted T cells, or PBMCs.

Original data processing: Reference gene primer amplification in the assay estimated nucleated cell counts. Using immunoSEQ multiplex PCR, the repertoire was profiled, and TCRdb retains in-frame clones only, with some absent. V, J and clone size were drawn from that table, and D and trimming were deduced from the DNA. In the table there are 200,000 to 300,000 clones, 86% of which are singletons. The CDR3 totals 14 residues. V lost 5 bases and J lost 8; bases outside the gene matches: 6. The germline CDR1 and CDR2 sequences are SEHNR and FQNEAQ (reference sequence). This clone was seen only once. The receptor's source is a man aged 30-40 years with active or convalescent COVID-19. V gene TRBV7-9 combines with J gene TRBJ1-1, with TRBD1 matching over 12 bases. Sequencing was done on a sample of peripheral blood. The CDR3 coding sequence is TGTGCCAGCAGCCCGGGGACAGGGGGCTCGGAAGCTTTCTTT. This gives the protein CASSPGTGGSEAFF.